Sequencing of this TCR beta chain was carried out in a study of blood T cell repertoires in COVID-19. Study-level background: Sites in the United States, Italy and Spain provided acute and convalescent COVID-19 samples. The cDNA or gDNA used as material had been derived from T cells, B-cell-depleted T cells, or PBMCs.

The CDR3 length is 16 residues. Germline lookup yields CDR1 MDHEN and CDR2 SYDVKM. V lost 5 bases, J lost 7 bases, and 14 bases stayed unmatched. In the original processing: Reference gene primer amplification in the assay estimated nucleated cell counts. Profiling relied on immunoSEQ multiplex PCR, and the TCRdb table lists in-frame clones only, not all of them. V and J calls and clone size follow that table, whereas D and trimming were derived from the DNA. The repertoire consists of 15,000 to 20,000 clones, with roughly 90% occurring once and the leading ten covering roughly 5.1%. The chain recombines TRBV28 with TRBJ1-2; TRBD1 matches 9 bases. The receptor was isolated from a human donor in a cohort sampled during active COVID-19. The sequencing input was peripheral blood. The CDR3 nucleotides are TGTGCCAGCAGTCCGAATTGGAGGACAGGGGTGGGTGGCTACACCTTC. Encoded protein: CASSPNWRTGVGGYTF.